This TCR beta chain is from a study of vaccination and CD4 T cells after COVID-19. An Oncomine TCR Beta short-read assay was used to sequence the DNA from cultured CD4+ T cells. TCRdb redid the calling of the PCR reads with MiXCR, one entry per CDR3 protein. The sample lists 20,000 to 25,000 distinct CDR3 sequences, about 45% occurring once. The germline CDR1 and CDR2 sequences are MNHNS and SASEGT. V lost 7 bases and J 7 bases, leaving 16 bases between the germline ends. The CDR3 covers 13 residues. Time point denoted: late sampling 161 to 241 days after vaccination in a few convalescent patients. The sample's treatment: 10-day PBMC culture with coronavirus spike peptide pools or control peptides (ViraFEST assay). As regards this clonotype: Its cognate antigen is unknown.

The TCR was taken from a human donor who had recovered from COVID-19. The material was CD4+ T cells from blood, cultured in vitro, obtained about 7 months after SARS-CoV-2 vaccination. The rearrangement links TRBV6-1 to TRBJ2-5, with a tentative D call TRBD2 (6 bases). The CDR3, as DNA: TGTGCCAGCAATCGACCCGCCGGGGGGACCCAGTACTTC. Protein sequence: CASNRPAGGTQYF.